The 17 T cell receptor beta chains presented below share a single source sample, sequenced in a study of cytomegalovirus exposure and HLA in healthy donors. Here immunoSEQ multiplex PCR was the method, and the copy in TCRdb shows in-frame clones only, minus some. The sample has over 110,000 clones, about 90% seen once; the top ten hold under 3%. Sequencing input: PBMCs. These receptors were obtained from a man younger than 30 in good health and CMV-seronegative.

This chain connects TRBV2 to TRBJ2-6, with TRBD1 identical over 7 bases. Losses at the gene ends were 4 bases for V and 1 base for J; bases not matched to a gene: 4. CDR3 size: 16 residues. In germline, CDR1 is SNHLY, CDR2 FYNNEI. The CDR3 is CASSGGQLSGANVLTF. The DNA for the CDR3 is TGTGCCAGCAGTGGGGGACAGCTATCTGGGGCCAACGTCCTGACTTTC. Full variable domain (rest looked up from reference TRBV2 and TRBJ2-6): EPEVTQTPSHQVTQMGQEVILRCVPISNHLYFYWYRQILGQKVEFLVSFYNNEISEKSEIFDDQFSVERPDGSNFTLKIRSTKLEDSAMYFCASSGGQLSGANVLTFGAGSRLTVL.

The chain is built from TRBV28 and TRBJ2-1, with D perhaps TRBD2 (5 bases). V was pared by 3 bases and J by 6 bases, with 12 bases between. CDR1 is MDHEN and CDR2 is SYDVKM in the germline V gene. CDR3 length: 14 residues. This CDR3 reads CASSFSVPGNEQFF. In nucleotides, the CDR3 is TGTGCCAGCAGTTTTAGCGTTCCAGGCAATGAGCAGTTCTTC.

The J gene is TRBJ1-1, the V gene TRBV7-8; no clear D. Germline V lookup: CDR1 SGHVS, CDR2 FQNEAQ. The CDR3 runs 14 residues. Deletions cut 4 bases from V and 0 bases from J, with 9 bases between. The DNA for the CDR3 is TGTGCCAGCAGCTCTCAGGCGCTGAACACTGAAGCTTTCTTT. The encoded protein is CASSSQALNTEAFF.

Details on this clone: Other DNA sequences within the sample encode an identical CDR3. The CDR3 DNA sequence: TGTGCCAGCAGTTACGACAGGGGTGGCAATCAGCCCCAGCATTTT. Translation gives CASSYDRGGNQPQHF. The rearrangement links TRBV6-5 to TRBJ1-5; the match to TRBD1 covers 8 bases. The CDR3 length is 15 residues. V gave up 2 bases and J gave up 2 bases; unmatched junction bases: 2. Germline assignment: CDR1 MNHEY and CDR2 SVGAGI.

The J gene is TRBJ1-2, the V gene TRBV10-3; TRBD1 aligns across 8 bases. V was pared by 6 bases and J by 7 bases, with 10 bases of the junction left unmatched. The CDR3 spans 14 residues. Germline loops: CDR1 ENHRY, CDR2 SYGVKD. As DNA, the CDR3 is TGTGCCATCAGCGGACAGGGTCCGGTTACTGGCTACACCTTC. This sequence encodes CAISGQGPVTGYTF.

The chain joins TRBV5-1 to TRBJ1-1; 8 nucleotides align to TRBD1. This CDR3 is built from 14 residues. Looked up from germline, CDR1 is SGHRS and CDR2 is YFSETQ. The J segment lost 1 base and the V segment lost 2 bases, leaving 1 base of the junction unmatched. CDR3: CASSFTGGNTEAFF. The CDR3 bases are TGCGCCAGCAGCTTTACAGGGGGGAACACTGAAGCTTTCTTT.

This chain uses TRBV5-1 with TRBJ1-4; unclear D gene. V dropped 0 bases and J dropped 4 bases, with 7 bases sitting between them. This CDR3 region has 14 residues. Germline V CDR1 and CDR2: SGHRS, YFSETQ. CDR3 sequence reads: CASSLVSINEKLFF. The CDR3 nucleotides are TGCGCCAGCAGCTTGGTCAGTATTAATGAAAAACTGTTTTTT. Drawing the rest from reference TRBV5-1 and TRBJ1-4, the complete variable domain is KAGVTQTPRYLIKTRGQQVTLSCSPISGHRSVSWYQQTPGQGLQFLFEYFSETQRNKGNFPGRFSGRQFSNSRSEMNVSTLELGDSALYLCASSLVSINEKLFFGSGTQLSVL.

The chain carries TRBV18 and TRBJ1-1; 7 bases map to TRBD1. The CDR3 has 15 residues. J gave up 5 bases and V 1 base, and 7 bases lay outside the gene matches. Looked up from germline, CDR1 is KGHSH and CDR2 is LQKENI. This CDR3 reads CASSPQGQSGTEAFF. CDR3 coding DNA: TGTGCCAGCTCACCACAGGGACAGTCAGGAACTGAAGCTTTCTTT.

The rearrangement links TRBV27 to TRBJ1-1; D possibly corresponds to TRBD1 (6 bases). The CDR3 is 15 amino acids. The ends were cut back, 0 bases at V and 3 bases at J, with 11 bases in the middle. CDR1 is MNHEY, CDR2 SMNVEV, per germline (reference sequence). The CDR3 bases are TGTGCCAGCAGTTTATCGTGGGGGGGCGACACTGAAGCTTTCTTT. It translates to CASSLSWGGDTEAFF.

The chain uses TRBV28 and TRBJ1-2; TRBD1 is a possible D gene (5 bases). Germline V gene data show CDR1 as MDHEN and CDR2 as SYDVKM. Trimming pared 6 bases from V and 8 bases from J, leaving 16 bases between. This CDR3 has 13 residues. The CDR3 is CASSPGQGGGYTF. CDR3 nucleotide sequence: TGTGCCAGCAGCCCCGGCCAGGGAGGCGGCTACACCTTC.

The J gene is TRBJ2-1, the V gene TRBV2; 10 bases align to TRBD2. The germline gives CDR1 SNHLY, CDR2 FYNNEI. CDR3 size: 15 residues. V shed 5 bases and J 5 bases; nucleotides not matched to a gene: 6. CDR3 DNA sequence: TGTGCCAGCAGTCCTACTAGCGGGGAAAACAATGAGCAGTTCTTC. This translates into CASSPTSGENNEQFF.

The gene calls are TRBV9 and TRBJ2-2, with 9 bases matching TRBD1. V was pared by 0 bases and J by 3 bases, with 3 bases of the junction left unmatched. This CDR3 has 16 amino acids. The germline gives CDR1 SGDLS, CDR2 YYNGEE. The CDR3 coding sequence is TGTGCCAGCAGCGTAGGCGGGACAGGGCACACCGGGGAGCTGTTTTTT. It yields the protein CASSVGGTGHTGELFF.

This chain uses TRBV7-2 with TRBJ2-7; 14 positions agree with TRBD2. The V gene end was trimmed by 5 bases and the J gene end by 2 bases; junction bases not matched to a gene: 5. Germline V lookup: CDR1 SGHTA, CDR2 FQGNSA. The CDR3 has 16 residues. CDR3 in DNA: TGTGCCAGCAGCCGCCCGACTAGCGGGGGGGCCTACGAGCAGTACTTC. Translated: CASSRPTSGGAYEQYF.

This rearrangement joins TRBV5-6 to TRBJ2-7; 7 nucleotides align to TRBD1. Germline values: CDR1 SGHDT, CDR2 YYEEEE. V gave up 1 base and J gave up 2 bases; unmatched junction bases: 6. This CDR3 contains 15 residues. The CDR3 sequence is CASSLFQGEAYEQYF. CDR3 coding DNA: TGTGCCAGCAGCTTGTTTCAGGGGGAAGCCTACGAGCAGTACTTC.

V and J are TRBV27 and TRBJ2-1; the match to TRBD1 covers 9 bases. The germline V gene encodes CDR1 MNHEY and CDR2 SMNVEV (reference sequence). This CDR3 has 15 amino acids. The J segment lost 9 bases and the V segment lost 5 bases, leaving 11 bases of the junction unmatched. The CDR3 DNA reads TGTGCCAGCAGTCCGGACAGGGGCCGTTCGGTTGAGCAGTTCTTC. Protein product: CASSPDRGRSVEQFF.

This chain links TRBV5-4 with TRBJ2-7, with D possibly TRBD2 on 5 matching bases. Germline values: CDR1 SGHNT, CDR2 YYREEE (reference sequence). There are 15 residues in the CDR3. Trimming took off 3 bases at V and 2 bases at J, with 15 bases between the two ends. Here the CDR3 reads CASSSHPTTAYEQYF. The CDR3 region has the DNA TGTGCCAGCAGCTCCCACCCGACTACAGCCTACGAGCAGTACTTC.

This chain joins TRBV7-2 and TRBJ1-3, with a weak D call TRBD1 (6 bases). V was cut by 5 bases and J by 2 bases, with 13 bases left in between. Per the germline V gene, CDR1 is SGHTA and CDR2 is FQGNSA. This CDR3 has 15 amino acids. Here the CDR3 DNA reads TGTGCCAGCAGCCCCGTGTGGGGGCCTGGAAACACCATATATTTT. It yields the protein CASSPVWGPGNTIYF.